The rows below give T cell receptor beta chains drawn from one sample of a study of CD8+CD57+ T cells in acquired aplastic anemia. A single record per CDR3 protein comes from TCRdb applying MiXCR to the reads. The sample holds approximately 200,000 distinct CDR3 sequences; around 66% are singletons and the top ten take approximately 44%. Source material: sorted CD4+, CD8+, or CD8+CD57+ T cells (not recorded which) from PBMCs. These receptors all come from a human donor with severe aplastic anemia or a healthy control (not recorded which). Both conserved end residues are trimmed from each CDR3.

V gene	J gene	CDR3 protein
TRBV28	TRBJ2-7	ASSLGTGQFRYEQY
TRBV7-2	TRBJ2-6	ASSCGANVLT
TRBV10-3	TRBJ2-3	AISTGGSADTQY
TRBV10-3	TRBJ2-2	AISESPEHEELF
TRBV5-1	TRBJ1-4	ASSLGDLREKLF
TRBV7-9	TRBJ2-2	ASSLGPLLSAGELF
TRBV7-9	TRBJ1-2	ASSLESAHGYT
TRBV12-3/TRBV12-4	TRBJ1-5	ATRKGPGFSNQPQH
TRBV7-9	TRBJ2-7	ASSFGVSYEQY
TRBV7-2	TRBJ2-7	ASSSPGEPYEQY
TRBV24-1	TRBJ1-2	ATSEAEYGYT
TRBV20-1	TRBJ2-5	STTSVTETQY
TRBV11-2	TRBJ2-1	ASSYTRGGGNEQF
TRBV2	TRBJ2-7	ASKFLRTEVYEQY
TRBV7-9	TRBJ2-7	ASSRDDRVYEQY
TRBV20-1	TRBJ1-6	SAIGVHGSPLH
TRBV20-1	TRBJ1-2	SASPLGNYGYT
TRBV5-1	TRBJ2-7	ASSSDNTYEQY
TRBV15	TRBJ2-7	ATSRDSGTGVEQY
TRBV20-1	TRBJ2-5	SAPRRTPQETQY
TRBV7-3	TRBJ1-2	ASSLPLGGHGYT
TRBV29-1	TRBJ1-3	SVPLRNTIY
TRBV2	TRBJ2-7	ASISLTYEQY
TRBV7-2	TRBJ2-7	ASSLAQYEQY
TRBV10-3	TRBJ2-5	AISLAQETQY
TRBV6-4	TRBJ2-7	ASSIGTSGGYEQY
TRBV6-5	NA	ATIGHYNEQF
TRBV14	TRBJ2-7	ASSQGRASYEQY
TRBV7-2	TRBJ2-3	ASSNYYGTDTQY
TRBV20-1	TRBJ2-3	SARGRDSVYLGTDTQY
TRBV12-3/TRBV12-4	TRBJ2-7	ASKLQDYEQY
TRBV11-1	TRBJ2-5	ASSLVREQETQY
TRBV9	TRBJ1-6	ASSNPGTKGINSPLH
TRBV7-2	TRBJ2-7	ASSLAGRAGVYEQY
TRBV7-8	TRBJ1-1	ASSLGPGGTEAF
TRBV19	TRBJ2-3	ASSIRGGTDTQY
TRBV7-3	TRBJ2-1	ASSLIASGVNEQF
TRBV10-3	TRBJ1-5	AISTGLNNQPQH
TRBV9	TRBJ2-5	ASTDSQETQY
TRBV5-6	TRBJ1-4	ASSGPDSSSEKLF
TRBV7-8	TRBJ1-2	ASSQTTGPYGYT
TRBV20-1	TRBJ2-7	SASETGVPYEQY
TRBV4-2	TRBJ2-7	ASSQEGRTSGGEQY
TRBV25-1	TRBJ2-7	ASSGAVYEQY
TRBV9	TRBJ2-2	ASNPGTSGGELF
TRBV7-9	TRBJ2-3	ASSPRAAGADTQY
TRBV12-3/TRBV12-4	TRBJ1-3	ASSTPGFSGNTIY
TRBV29-1	TRBJ2-5	SVEEAGGFTQY
TRBV9	TRBJ2-1	ASSVMDRGEDTQF
TRBV6-5	TRBJ1-1	ASTLGIEAF
TRBV24-1	TRBJ2-1	ATSDTRPYNEQF